Below, 7 T cell receptor beta chains from the same sample are listed, as sequenced in a study of blood T cells in healthy people across ages. Combining a sample-barcoded 5' primer with a J-beta primer mix, a second PCR ran for 7 to 11 cycles. In TCRdb, the 5' RACE reads were re-called with MiXCR into one record per CDR3 protein. The table lists about 1 million distinct CDR3 sequences, under 45% of them singletons. The sequenced material came from blood. The receptors here all came from a woman aged 60-75 years in good health.

The V call is TRBV4-3, the J call TRBJ2-7; D is uncertain. Per the germline V gene, CDR1 is LGHNA and CDR2 is YSLEER. This CDR3 spans 13 amino acids. V lost 1 base to trimming and J lost 2 bases, with 6 bases between them. CDR3 in DNA: TGCGCCAGCAGCCAAGCGGATCCCTACGAGCAGTACTTC. As protein: CASSQADPYEQYF.

The V gene is TRBV5-6, the J gene TRBJ2-7; D might be TRBD1 or TRBD2, each matching 6 bases. V was pared by 2 bases and J by 2 bases, with 23 bases between. Germline V lookup: CDR1 SGHDT, CDR2 YYEEEE. The CDR3 contains 18 residues. The CDR3 is CASSFAIGWGATPYEQYF. The CDR3 coding sequence is TGTGCCAGCAGCTTTGCAATCGGCTGGGGGGCAACCCCCTACGAGCAGTACTTC.

The rearrangement uses TRBV10-1 and TRBJ2-7; TRBD2 aligns across 10 bases. J gave up 8 bases and V 4 bases, and 11 bases lay outside the gene matches. Germline CDR1 and CDR2: WNHNN and SYGVQD (reference sequence). The CDR3 is 15 residues long. This CDR3 reads CASSAAGTSVSKQYF. The CDR3 nucleotides read TGCGCCAGCAGTGCCGCCGGGACTAGCGTCTCCAAGCAGTACTTC.

This clonotype was seen a handful of times. The chain carries TRBV28 and TRBJ1-2, with D maybe TRBD1 (6 bases). Germline values: CDR1 MDHEN, CDR2 SYDVKM. The V end was cut by 1 base, the J end by 10 bases, with 13 bases between. This CDR3 region has 13 residues. CDR3 DNA: TGTGCCAGCAGTTTATCGGGGGCTCGAGACTACACCTTC. It translates to CASSLSGARDYTF.

This sequence joins TRBV29-1 and TRBJ2-1, with D perhaps matching TRBD2 (6 bases). The CDR3 totals 13 residues. V lost 6 bases and J 9 bases, leaving 18 bases between the germline ends. Germline V CDR1 and CDR2: SQVTM, ANQGSEA. This chain's CDR3 is CSVDGREKFEQFF. In DNA form, the CDR3 reads TGCAGCGTCGACGGGCGGGAAAAGTTTGAGCAGTTCTTC.

V and J are TRBV27 and TRBJ1-1; 8 bases agree with TRBD1. Germline CDR1 reads MNHEY; CDR2 reads SMNVEV (reference sequence). Trimming at V came to 6 bases and at J to 7 bases, leaving 7 bases not matched to a gene. CDR3 length equals 13 residues. As DNA, the CDR3 is TGTGCCAGCAGCCGGACAGGGTACTTTGAAGCTTTCTTT. The encoded protein is CASSRTGYFEAFF.

The chain has TRBV20-1 and TRBJ2-3, with D uncertain. Germline CDR1 and CDR2: DFQATT and SNEGSKA (reference sequence). The V end lost 0 bases, the J end lost 6 bases, and 4 bases lay between the germline ends. This CDR3 contains 11 residues. The chain's CDR3 is CSARDRDTQYF. DNA for the CDR3: TGCAGTGCTAGAGATCGGGATACGCAGTATTTT.